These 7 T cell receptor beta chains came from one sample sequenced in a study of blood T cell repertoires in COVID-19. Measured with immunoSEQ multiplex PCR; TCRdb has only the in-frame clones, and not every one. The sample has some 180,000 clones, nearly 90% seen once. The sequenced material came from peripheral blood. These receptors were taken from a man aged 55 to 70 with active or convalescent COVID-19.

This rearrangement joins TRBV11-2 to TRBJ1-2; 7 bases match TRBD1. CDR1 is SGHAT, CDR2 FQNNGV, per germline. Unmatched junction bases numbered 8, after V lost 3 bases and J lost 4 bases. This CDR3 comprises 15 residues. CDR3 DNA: TGTGCCAGCAGCTTTACAGGGGCCGAAGGCTATGGCTACACCTTC. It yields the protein CASSFTGAEGYGYTF.

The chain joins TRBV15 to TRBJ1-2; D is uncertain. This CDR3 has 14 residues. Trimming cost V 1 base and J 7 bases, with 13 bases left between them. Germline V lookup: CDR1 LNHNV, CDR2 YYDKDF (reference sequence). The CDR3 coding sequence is TGTGCCACCAGCAGAGTGGTCTTCGGCGGTGGCTACACCTTC. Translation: CATSRVVFGGGYTF. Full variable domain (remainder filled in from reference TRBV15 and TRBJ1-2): DAMVIQNPRYQVTQFGKPVTLSCSQTLNHNVMYWYQQKSSQAPKLLFHYYDKDFNNEADTPDNFQSRRPNTSFCFLDIRSPGLGDTAMYLCATSRVVFGGGYTFGSGTRLTVV.

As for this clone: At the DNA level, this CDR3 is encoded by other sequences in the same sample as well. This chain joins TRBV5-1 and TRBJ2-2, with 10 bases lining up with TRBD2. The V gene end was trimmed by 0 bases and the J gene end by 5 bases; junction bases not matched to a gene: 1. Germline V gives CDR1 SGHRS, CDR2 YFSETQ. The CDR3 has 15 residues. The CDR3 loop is CASSLGTSGTGELFF. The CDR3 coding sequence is TGCGCCAGCAGCTTGGGGACTAGCGGTACCGGGGAGCTGTTTTTT.

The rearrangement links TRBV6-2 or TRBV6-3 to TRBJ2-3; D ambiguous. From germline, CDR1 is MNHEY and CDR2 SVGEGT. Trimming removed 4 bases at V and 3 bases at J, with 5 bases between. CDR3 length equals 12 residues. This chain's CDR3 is CASSSRTDTQYF. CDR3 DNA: TGTGCCAGCAGTTCCCGGACAGATACGCAGTATTTT.

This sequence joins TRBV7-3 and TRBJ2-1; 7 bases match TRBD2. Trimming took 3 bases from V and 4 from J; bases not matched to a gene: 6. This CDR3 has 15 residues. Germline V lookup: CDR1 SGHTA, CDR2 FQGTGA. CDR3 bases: TGTGCCAGCAGCTTGGTCTGGACTAGTTACAATGAGCAGTTCTTC. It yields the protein CASSLVWTSYNEQFF.

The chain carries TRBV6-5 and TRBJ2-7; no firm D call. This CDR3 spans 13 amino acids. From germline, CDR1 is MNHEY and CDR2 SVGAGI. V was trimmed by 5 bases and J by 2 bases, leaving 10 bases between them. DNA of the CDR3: TGTGCCAGCAGTACGAGGCAGACCTACGAGCAGTACTTC. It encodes CASSTRQTYEQYF.

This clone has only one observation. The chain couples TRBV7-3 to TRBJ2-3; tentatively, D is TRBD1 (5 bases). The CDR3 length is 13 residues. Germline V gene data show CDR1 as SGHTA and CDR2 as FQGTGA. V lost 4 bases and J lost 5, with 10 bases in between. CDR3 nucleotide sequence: TGTGCCAGCAGCTCTACAAGGGGAGATACGCAGTATTTT. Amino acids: CASSSTRGDTQYF.